This T cell receptor beta chain is from a study of CD8 T cells in ankylosing spondylitis. The study's findings and limits: Characteristic of ankylosing spondylitis blood, it appeared, was a TCR beta motif comprising several highly homologous variants. Certain motif variants had earlier been reported in reactive arthritis synovial fluid and blood.

This clonotype was seen ten or more times. Its antigen is unidentified. TCRdb called the 5' RACE reads again in MiXCR, with one record for every CDR3 protein. Of under 450,000 distinct CDR3 sequences in the sample, approximately 17% were seen once. CDR1 and CDR2 (germline): SGHAT, FQNNGV. V shed 5 bases and J 0 bases; nucleotides not matched to a gene: 3. CDR3 length equals 15 residues. The TCR comes from a male donor with ankylosing spondylitis. J is TRBJ1-5 and V is TRBV11-2; TRBD1 agrees at 8 bases. Sequenced input: blood, either unsorted or a sorted T cell fraction (not recorded which). CDR3 sequence reads: CASSAGTGSNQPQHF. The CDR3 nucleotides read TGTGCCAGCAGCGCCGGGACAGGTAGCAATCAGCCCCAGCATTTT.